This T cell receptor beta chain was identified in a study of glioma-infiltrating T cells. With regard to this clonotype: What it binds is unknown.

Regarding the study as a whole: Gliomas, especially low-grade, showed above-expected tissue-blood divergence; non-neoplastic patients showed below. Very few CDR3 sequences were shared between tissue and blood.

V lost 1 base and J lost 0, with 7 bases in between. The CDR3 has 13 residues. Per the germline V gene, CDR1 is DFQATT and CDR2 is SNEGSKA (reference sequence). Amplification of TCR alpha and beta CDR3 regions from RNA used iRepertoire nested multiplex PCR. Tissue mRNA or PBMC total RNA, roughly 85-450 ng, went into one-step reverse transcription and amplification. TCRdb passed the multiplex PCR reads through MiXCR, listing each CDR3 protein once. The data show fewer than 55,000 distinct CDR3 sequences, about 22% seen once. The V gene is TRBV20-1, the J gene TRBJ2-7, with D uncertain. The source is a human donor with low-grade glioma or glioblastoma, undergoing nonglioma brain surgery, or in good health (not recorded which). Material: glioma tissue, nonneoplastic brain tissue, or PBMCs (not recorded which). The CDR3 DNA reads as TGCAGTGCTAGAGGGCTTAGCTCCTACGAGCAGTACTTC. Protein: CSARGLSSYEQYF.